The 2 T cell receptor beta chains given below trace back to one sample, sequenced in a study of neurological immune-mediated disorders. TCRdb re-derived calls from the 5' RACE reads in MiXCR, one entry per CDR3 protein. Among 85,000 to 100,000 distinct CDR3 sequences listed, roughly 4% were seen once. Sequencing was performed on PBMCs. These TCRs come from a woman aged 18 to 35 with multiple sclerosis.

This clonotype was seen ten or more times. The V gene is TRBV15, the J gene TRBJ1-4, with D possibly TRBD1 on 5 matching bases. The germline V gene has CDR1 LNHNV and CDR2 YYDKDF (reference sequence). Trimming took 0 bases from V and 10 from J, leaving 15 bases between them. The CDR3 runs 15 residues. The CDR3 nucleotides are TGTGCCACCAGCAGAGATCGGCAGACGGGGGGAAAACTGTTTTTT. This translates into CATSRDRQTGGKLFF.

Ten or more counts support this clonotype. The chain couples TRBV12-3 or TRBV12-4 to TRBJ2-5; D ambiguous. CDR3 size: 12 residues. Between the trimmed V and J ends, which lost 6 bases and 4 bases, there was a span of 9 bases. The CDR3: CASSYVGETQYF. The CDR3 nucleotides read TGTGCCAGCAGCTACGTAGGAGAGACCCAGTACTTC.